The clone carrying this T cell receptor beta chain was counted between two and nine times. The target antigen is unknown. A clone one base away is much larger, so this may be a read error. The CDR3 is made up of 13 amino acids. CDR1 is ENHRY, CDR2 SYGVKD, per germline. The record originates from a study of post-analysis software for immune sequencing data. At the level of the study: Patients with relapsing-remitting, secondary progressive and progressive-relapsing multiple sclerosis courses were all represented.

Whole-study results and caveats: The authors found that F measure strongly co-clustered same-batch samples. Patients showed TRBV5-6, TRBV5-1 and TRBV20-1 among five TRBV segments more frequent than in controls.

Researchers reported that TCR beta cDNA libraries carried unique molecular identifiers. TCRdb reanalysed the PCR reads using MiXCR and keeps one entry per CDR3 protein. The sample has some 260,000 distinct CDR3 sequences, 36% seen once. This chain links TRBV10-3 with TRBJ2-5; 10 nucleotides match TRBD2. The receptor was isolated from a girl between 10 and 17 years old with multiple sclerosis. Sequencing used blood. As DNA, the CDR3 is TGTGCGAAGAGCGGGGGGGCCTCAGAGACCCAGTACTTC. Translating it yields CAKSGGASETQYF.